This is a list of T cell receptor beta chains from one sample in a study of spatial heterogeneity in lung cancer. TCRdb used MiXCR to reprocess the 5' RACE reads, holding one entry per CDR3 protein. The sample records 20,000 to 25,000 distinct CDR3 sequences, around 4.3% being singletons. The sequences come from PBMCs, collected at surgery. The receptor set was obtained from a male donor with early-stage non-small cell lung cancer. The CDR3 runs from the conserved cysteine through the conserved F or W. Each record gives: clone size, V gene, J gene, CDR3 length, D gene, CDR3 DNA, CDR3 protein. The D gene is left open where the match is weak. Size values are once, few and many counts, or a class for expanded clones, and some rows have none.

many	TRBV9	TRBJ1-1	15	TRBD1	TGTGCCAGCAGCGAAACAGGGGTCCCGAACACTGAAGCTTTCTTT	CASSETGVPNTEAFF
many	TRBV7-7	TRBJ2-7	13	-	TGTGCTAGCAGCTCGGCAGGAGGCTACGAGCAGTACTTC	CASSSAGGYEQYF
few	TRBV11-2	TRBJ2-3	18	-	TGTGCCAGCAGCCCGAGAGGTATGGCATTTGGAAGCACAGATACGCAGTATTTT	CASSPRGMAFGSTDTQYF
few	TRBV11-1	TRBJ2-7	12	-	TGTGCCAGCAGCTTATCAGGGGCCGAGCAGTACTTC	CASSLSGAEQYF
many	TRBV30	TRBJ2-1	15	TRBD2	TGTGCCTGGAGTTATAGCGGGGGGCTCTCCAATGAGCAGTTCTTC	CAWSYSGGLSNEQFF
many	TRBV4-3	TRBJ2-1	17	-	TGCGCCAGCAGCCAAACCACGCCTGGGCTAGCATACAATGAGCAGTTCTTC	CASSQTTPGLAYNEQFF
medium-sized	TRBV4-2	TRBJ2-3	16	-	TGTGCCAGCAGCCAACGAATCAGGACAAGCACAGATACGCAGTATTTT	CASSQRIRTSTDTQYF
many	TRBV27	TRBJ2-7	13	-	TGTGCCAGCAGCACACACGGAACCTACGAGCAGTACTTC	CASSTHGTYEQYF
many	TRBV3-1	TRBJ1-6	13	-	TGTGCCAGCAGGCCTTCGGGGAACTCACCCCTCCACTTT	CASRPSGNSPLHF
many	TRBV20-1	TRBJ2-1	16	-	TGCAGTGCTAGAGATCTGCGAGACCAATCATATGATGAGCAGTTCTTC	CSARDLRDQSYDEQFF
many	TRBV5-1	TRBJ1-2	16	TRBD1	TGCGCCAGCAGCCCGGATGGGACAGGGGGGTACTATGGCTACACCTTC	CASSPDGTGGYYGYTF
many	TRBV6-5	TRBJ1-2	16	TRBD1	TGTGCCAGCAGTTACTCGAGCAGCAGGGGGAACTATGGCTACACCTTC	CASSYSSSRGNYGYTF
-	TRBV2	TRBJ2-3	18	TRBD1	TGTGCCAGCAGTGGGGGACAGGGGGCAGGACAGCCCACAGATACGCAGTATTTT	CASSGGQGAGQPTDTQYF
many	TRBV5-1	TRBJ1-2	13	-	TGCGCCAGCAGCTTGGAATACCGGAATGGCTACACCTTC	CASSLEYRNGYTF
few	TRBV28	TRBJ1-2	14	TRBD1	TGTGCCAGCAGCGACCCGGGACAGCCCTATGGCTACACCTTC	CASSDPGQPYGYTF
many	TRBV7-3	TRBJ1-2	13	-	TGTGCCAGCAGCTTAGTTTCAGGGGACGGCTACACCTTC	CASSLVSGDGYTF
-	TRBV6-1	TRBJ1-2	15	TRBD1	TGTGCCAGCAGTTCGCCGGGACAGGGGAACTATGGCTACACCTTC	CASSSPGQGNYGYTF
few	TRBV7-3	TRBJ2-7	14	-	TGTGCCAGCAGCGCACAGGGCCCCCTTGGGGAGCAGTACTTC	CASSAQGPLGEQYF
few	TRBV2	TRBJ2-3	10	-	TGTGCCAGCCCCACAGATACGCAGTATTTT	CASPTDTQYF
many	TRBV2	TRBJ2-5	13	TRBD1	TGTGCCAGCTCTGGGACAGTTCAAGAGACCCAGTACTTC	CASSGTVQETQYF
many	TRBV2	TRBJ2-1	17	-	TGTGCCAGCAGTGCGGGTTATAGTAGGTCCTCCTACAATGAGCAGTTCTTC	CASSAGYSRSSYNEQFF
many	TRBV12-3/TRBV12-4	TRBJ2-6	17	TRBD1	TGTGCCAGCACCCGTTCCCTGACAGGGCCTGGGGCCAACGTCCTGACTTTC	CASTRSLTGPGANVLTF
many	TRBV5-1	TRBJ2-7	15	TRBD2	TGCGCCAGCAGGGAAATAGCGGGAGGACCCTACGAGCAGTACTTC	CASREIAGGPYEQYF
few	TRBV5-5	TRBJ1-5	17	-	TGTGCCAGCAGCTTACTACCCGGCACGGCCTCGGGGCAGCCCCAGCATTTT	CASSLLPGTASGQPQHF
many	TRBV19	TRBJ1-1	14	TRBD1	TGTGCCAGTAGTATCCGGACAGGGAGCACTGAAGCTTTCTTT	CASSIRTGSTEAFF
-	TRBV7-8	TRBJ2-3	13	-	TGTGCCACCACACCCGGGGGTGCAGATACGCAGTATTTT	CATTPGGADTQYF
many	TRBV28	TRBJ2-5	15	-	TGTGCCAGTACTAAGGATGGGGGTAACCAAGAGACCCAGTACTTC	CASTKDGGNQETQYF
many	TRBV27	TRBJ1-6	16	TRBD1	TGTGCCAGCAGATTACAGGGGAGCTCCTATAATTCACCCCTCCACTTT	CASRLQGSSYNSPLHF
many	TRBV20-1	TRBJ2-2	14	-	TGCAGTGCTAGAGATGGCAGGAACACCGGGGAGCTGTTTTTT	CSARDGRNTGELFF
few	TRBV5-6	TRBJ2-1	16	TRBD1	TGTGCCAGCAGCTTGATCTGGGGACAGGGTAGGAATGAGCAGTTCTTC	CASSLIWGQGRNEQFF
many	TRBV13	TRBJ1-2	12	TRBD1	TGTGCCAGCAGCTCAGGGACAGCGGTTGCAACCTTC	CASSSGTAVATF
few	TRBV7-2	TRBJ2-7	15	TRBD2	TGTGCCAGCAGCTCGACTAGCGGGCCACTTCTCGAGCAGTACTTC	CASSSTSGPLLEQYF
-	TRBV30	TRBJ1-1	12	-	TGTGCCTGGAGCGGGATGAACACTGAAGCTTTCTTT	CAWSGMNTEAFF
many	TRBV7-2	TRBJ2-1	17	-	TGTGCCAGCAGCTTAGTCGCAGGGGGGTACGATTACAATGAGCAGTTCTTC	CASSLVAGGYDYNEQFF
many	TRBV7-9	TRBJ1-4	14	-	TGTGCCAGCAGCCACAGGGCAACTAATGAAAAACTGTTTTTT	CASSHRATNEKLFF
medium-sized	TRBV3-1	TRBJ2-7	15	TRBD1	TGTGCCAGCAGCCCCCAAAGGACAGGGACCTACGAGCAGTACTTC	CASSPQRTGTYEQYF
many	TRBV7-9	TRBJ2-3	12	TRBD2	TGTGCCAAAGCGGGAATCACAGATACGCAGTATTTT	CAKAGITDTQYF
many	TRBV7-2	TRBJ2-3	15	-	TGTGCCAGCAGCTCCTGGACAGTGGGCACAGATACGCAGTATTTT	CASSSWTVGTDTQYF
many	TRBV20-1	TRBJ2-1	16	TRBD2	TGCAGTGCTAGTTCCCCCTTAGCGGGCGTCTACAATGAGCAGTTCTTC	CSASSPLAGVYNEQFF
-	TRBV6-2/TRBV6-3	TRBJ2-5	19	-	TGTGCCAGCAGTTATCAGATGCGGGACACCGTTCGAAGGGGAGAGACCCAGTACTTC	CASSYQMRDTVRRGETQYF
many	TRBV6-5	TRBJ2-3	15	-	TGTGCCAGCAGTTACGGGGACGGGAGACCAGATACGCAGTATTTT	CASSYGDGRPDTQYF
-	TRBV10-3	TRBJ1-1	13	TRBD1	TGTGCCATCTCAACAGGGGTGAACACTGAAGCTTTCTTT	CAISTGVNTEAFF
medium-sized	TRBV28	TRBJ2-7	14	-	TGTGCCAGCAGTTTATTGGCCAGCCTCGAGGAGCAGTACTTC	CASSLLASLEEQYF
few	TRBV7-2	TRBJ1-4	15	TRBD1	TGTGCCAGCAGCTTGAACAGGGGGCAAGTTGAAAAACTGTTTTTT	CASSLNRGQVEKLFF
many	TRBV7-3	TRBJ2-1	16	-	TGTGCCAGCAGCTCTAGGGGGAGAAGTTCTTGGAATGAGCAGTTCTTC	CASSSRGRSSWNEQFF
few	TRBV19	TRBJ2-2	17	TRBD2	TGTGCCAGTACGGGAGCGAGCGGACTAGCGGGACCCGGGGAGCTGTTTTTT	CASTGASGLAGPGELFF
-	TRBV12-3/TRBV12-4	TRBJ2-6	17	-	TGTGCCAGCAGTCGACAAACAGGGCTCTCTGGGGCCAACGTCCTGACTTTC	CASSRQTGLSGANVLTF
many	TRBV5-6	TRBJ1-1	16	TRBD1	TGTGCCAGCGCCGTTCTTGGACAGGGCGATGCTGTCGAAGCTTTCTTT	CASAVLGQGDAVEAFF
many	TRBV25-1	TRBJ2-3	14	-	TGTGCCAGCAGTGACTCAGGTCGCACAGATACGCAGTATTTT	CASSDSGRTDTQYF
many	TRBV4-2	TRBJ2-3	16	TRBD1	TGTGCCAGCAGCCAAAAAAAGGGACAGGGTGGAGATACGCAGTATTTT	CASSQKKGQGGDTQYF
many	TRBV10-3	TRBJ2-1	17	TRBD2	TGTGCCATCAGTGAGTCCGGGTCTAGCGGGCTTAGGGGTGAGCAGTTCTTC	CAISESGSSGLRGEQFF
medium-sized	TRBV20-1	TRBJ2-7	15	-	TGCAGTGCTAGAGATGTAAGGGTATCATCCTACGAGCAGTACTTC	CSARDVRVSSYEQYF